This entry concerns a single T cell receptor (beta chain). The V end lost 2 bases, the J end lost 0 bases, and 9 bases lay between the germline ends. Germline values: CDR1 SGHVS, CDR2 FNYEAQ. The CDR3 is 15 amino acids. Original processing methods: Quantification of nucleated cells was approximated via reference gene primer amplification. Only in-frame clones appear in the TCRdb table, and some are missing; sequencing was by immunoSEQ multiplex PCR. Clonal size and the V and J genes are those of that table, whereas D and trimming came from the DNA. The sample yields roughly 87,000 clones, 55% to 75% seen once. This sample is drawn from a study of blood T cell repertoires in COVID-19. At the level of the study: Sites across the United States, Italy and Spain contributed samples from acute and convalescent COVID-19.

The sample taken for sequencing was peripheral blood. This chain connects TRBV7-6 to TRBJ2-3; D is possibly TRBD1 (5 bases). The sequence was obtained from a woman of 80 years or more with acute or convalescent COVID-19. The CDR3 spells CASSLRYRSTDTQYF. The CDR3 region has the DNA TGTGCCAGCAGCTTACGATACAGGAGCACAGATACGCAGTATTTT.